This TCR beta chain was captured in a study of beta chain features in type 1 diabetes. Study-wide results and caveats: Moderate yet significant TCRB CDR3 shortening was seen in Type 1 diabetes patients in all four CD4+ subsets.

With regard to this clone: Its specificity is unknown.

Expressed TCRB transcripts got sequenced, as all isolated RNA was reverse transcribed. Profiling relied on immunoSEQ multiplex PCR, and the TCRdb table lists in-frame clones only, not all of them. The profile shows 400,000 or so clones, around an eighth of them singletons. The germline V gene has CDR1 MNHEY and CDR2 SVGAGI. The CDR3 has 14 amino acids. Unmatched junction bases numbered 4, after V lost 2 bases and J lost 5 bases. The source of this sequence is a young woman with type 1 diabetes. The source material was naive CD4+ T cells from blood. The rearrangement links TRBV6-5 to TRBJ2-5; 8 positions match TRBD1. The CDR3 reads CASSYGTGVETQYF. The CDR3 bases are TGTGCCAGCAGTTACGGGACAGGAGTGGAGACCCAGTACTTC.